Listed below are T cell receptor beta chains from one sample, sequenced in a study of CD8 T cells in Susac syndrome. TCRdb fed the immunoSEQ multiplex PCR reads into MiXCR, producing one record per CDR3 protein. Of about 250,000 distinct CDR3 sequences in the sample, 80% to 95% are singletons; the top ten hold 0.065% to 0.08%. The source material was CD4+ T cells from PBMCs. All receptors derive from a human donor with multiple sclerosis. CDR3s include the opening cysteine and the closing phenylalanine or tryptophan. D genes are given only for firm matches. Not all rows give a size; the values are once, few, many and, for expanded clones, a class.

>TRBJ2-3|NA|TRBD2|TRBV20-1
TGCAGTGCTAGCTCACAGTCACTAGCGGGGCCGGGAGATACGCAGTATTTT
CSASSQSLAGPGDTQYF
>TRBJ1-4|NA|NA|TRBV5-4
TGTGCCAGCAGCTTGGCCGGGGGCGCGGAACTGTTTTTT
CASSLAGGAELFF
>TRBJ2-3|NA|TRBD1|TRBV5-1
TGCGCCAGCACCTCGACAGGGGGCGGAGATACGCAGTATTTT
CASTSTGGGDTQYF
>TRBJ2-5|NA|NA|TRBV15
TGTGCCACCAGCGGCCCGCAAGAGACCCAGTACTTC
CATSGPQETQYF
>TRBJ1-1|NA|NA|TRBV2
TGTGCCCGCCCCGCGGCGAGCGCTGAAGCTTTCTTT
CARPAASAEAFF
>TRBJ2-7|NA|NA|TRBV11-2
TGTGCCAGCAGCTTAGGGCGAGGGACCCACCAGTCCTACGAGCAGTACTTC
CASSLGRGTHQSYEQYF
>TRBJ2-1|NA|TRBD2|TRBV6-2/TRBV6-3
TGTGCCAGCAGTTACGGCGGTAGCGGGGCCGGGTGGTACAATGAGCAGTTCTTC
CASSYGGSGAGWYNEQFF
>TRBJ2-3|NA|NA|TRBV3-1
TGTGCCAGCAGCCAAGAGCTGTTAACAGATACGCAGTATTTT
CASSQELLTDTQYF
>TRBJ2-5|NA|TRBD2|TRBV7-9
TGTGCCAGCAGCTTGAAGTCTAGCGGGAAAGAGACCCAGTACTTC
CASSLKSSGKETQYF
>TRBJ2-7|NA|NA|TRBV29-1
TGCAGCGTCACGCCCGGAGCCAACTACGAGCAGTACTTC
CSVTPGANYEQYF
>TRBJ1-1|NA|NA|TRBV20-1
TGCAGTGCTACCGGGCCCAACACTGAAGCTTTCTTT
CSATGPNTEAFF
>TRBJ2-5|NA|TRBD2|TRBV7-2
TGTGCCAGCAGCCAGACCGGGACTACTCATTCGACCCAGTACTTC
CASSQTGTTHSTQYF
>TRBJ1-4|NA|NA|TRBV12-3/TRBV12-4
TGTGCCAGCAGCACCCGAAGGCGACTGTTTTTT
CASSTRRRLFF
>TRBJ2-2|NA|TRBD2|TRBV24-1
TGTGCCATCTACCCGGGACTAGCGGGTGAAACGAACACCGGGGAGCTGTTTTTT
CAIYPGLAGETNTGELFF
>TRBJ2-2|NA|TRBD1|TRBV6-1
TGTGCCAGCAGTCGTACAGGGGGCCGAAGGGCCGGGGAGCTGTTTTTT
CASSRTGGRRAGELFF
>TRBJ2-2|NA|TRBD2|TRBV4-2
TGTGCCAGCAGCCAACAACTAGCGGGGGGATTAACCGGGGAGCTGTTTTTT
CASSQQLAGGLTGELFF
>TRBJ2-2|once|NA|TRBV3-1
TGTGCCAGCAGCCAAGGCGGAAGGGACACCGGGGAGCTGTTTTTT
CASSQGGRDTGELFF
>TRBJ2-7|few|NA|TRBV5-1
TGCGCCAGCAGCTTGAGGGGGGGCCGAGGGCCGGAAAGCTCCTACGAGCAGTACTTC
CASSLRGGRGPESSYEQYF
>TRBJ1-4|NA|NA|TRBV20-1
TGCAGTGCTAGTATAGGAAGTAGGCTGTTTTTT
CSASIGSRLFF
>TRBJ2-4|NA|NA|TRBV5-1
TGCGCCAGCTCACTGACCCTAGCCAAAAACATTCAGTACTTC
CASSLTLAKNIQYF
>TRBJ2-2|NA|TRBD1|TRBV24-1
TGTGCCACTGCCCGGGACAGGGGGGCCGGGGAGCTGTTTTTT
CATARDRGAGELFF
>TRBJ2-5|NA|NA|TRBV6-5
TGTGCCAGCAGTTCGGGGGCAACCTCCCCCCAAGAGACCCAGTACTTC
CASSSGATSPQETQYF
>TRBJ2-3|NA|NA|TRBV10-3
TGTGCCATCAGTCAAGACAGGTTCACAGATACGCAGTATTTT
CAISQDRFTDTQYF
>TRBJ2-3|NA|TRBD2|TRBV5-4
TGTGCCAGCAGCGGGAAAACTAGCGGGAGAAGGGCAGATACGCAGTATTTT
CASSGKTSGRRADTQYF
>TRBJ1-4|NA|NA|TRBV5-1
TGCGCCAGCAGCTTCGATGGGGAAAAACTGTTTTTT
CASSFDGEKLFF
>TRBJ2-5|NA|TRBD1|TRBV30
TGTGCCTGGAGTAAGGGGGCCGGGACCCAGTACTTC
CAWSKGAGTQYF
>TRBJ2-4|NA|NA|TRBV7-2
TGTGCCAGCAGCTTCCCAGGGGTAAACATTCAGTACTTC
CASSFPGVNIQYF
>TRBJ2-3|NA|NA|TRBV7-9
TGTGCCAGCAGCTTACCCCTAGGGACGAATACGCAGTATTTT
CASSLPLGTNTQYF
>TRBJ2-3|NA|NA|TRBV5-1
TGCGCCAGCAGCTACTATACCGGAGGAACAGATACGCAGTATTTT
CASSYYTGGTDTQYF
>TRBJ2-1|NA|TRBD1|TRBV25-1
TGTGCCAGCACGCAAACCGGGACAGGGGGCGCAGAGCAGTTCTTC
CASTQTGTGGAEQFF
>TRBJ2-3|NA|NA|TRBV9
TGTGCCAGCAGCGTAGACCCCTTAGGGGGCACAGATACGCAGTATTTT
CASSVDPLGGTDTQYF
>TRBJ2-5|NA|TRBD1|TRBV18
TGTGCCAGCTCACCGTCAGGGGGTAGGCAGACCCAGTACTTC
CASSPSGGRQTQYF
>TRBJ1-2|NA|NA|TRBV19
TGTGCCAGTAGCCCGGGAATCAGCGGCTACACCTTC
CASSPGISGYTF
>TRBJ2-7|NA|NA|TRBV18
TGTGCCAGCTCTCCGCAGAAGGCCCCCGGGGAGCAGTACTTC
CASSPQKAPGEQYF
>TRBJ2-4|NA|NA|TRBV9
TGTGCCAGCAGCGTAGGGCCAGGGCAATACATTCAGTACTTC
CASSVGPGQYIQYF
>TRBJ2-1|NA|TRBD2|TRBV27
TGTGCCAGCAGGACCACTAGCGGGGGGGCGTATGAGCAGTTCTTC
CASRTTSGGAYEQFF
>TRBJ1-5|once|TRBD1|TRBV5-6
TGTGCCAGCAGCTTAATGGCAGGGGGCATATCGAGCAATCAGCCCCAGCATTTT
CASSLMAGGISSNQPQHF
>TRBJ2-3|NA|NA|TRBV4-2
TGTGCCAGCAGCCAAGCTGGGGGGTTGAGCACAGATACGCAGTATTTT
CASSQAGGLSTDTQYF
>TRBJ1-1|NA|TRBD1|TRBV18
TGTGCCAGCTCACTGGCTAGGGACAGGGGCACTGAAGCTTTCTTT
CASSLARDRGTEAFF
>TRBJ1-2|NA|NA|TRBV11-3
TGTGCCAGCAGCTTAGGTTGGGATGGCTACACCTTC
CASSLGWDGYTF
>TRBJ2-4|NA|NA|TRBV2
TGTGCCACGGGCCCTCCTGGTGGGGCCAAAAACATTCAGTACTTC
CATGPPGGAKNIQYF
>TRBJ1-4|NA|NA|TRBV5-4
TGTGCCAGCAGCTTACAGGGACGTCCATCAACTAATGAAAAACTGTTTTTT
CASSLQGRPSTNEKLFF
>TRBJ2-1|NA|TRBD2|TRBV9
TGTGCCAGCAGCCCACGGACTAGCGGGACTAGATATGAGCAGTTCTTC
CASSPRTSGTRYEQFF
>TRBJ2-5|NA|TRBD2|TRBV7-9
TGTGCCAGCAGCCCCCTCCGGCACGTCGGGGGGAAACAAGAGACCCAGTACTTC
CASSPLRHVGGKQETQYF
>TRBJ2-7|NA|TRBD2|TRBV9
TGTGCCAGCAGCGCCACCAGCGGGGGCCCCGACGAGCAGTACTTC
CASSATSGGPDEQYF
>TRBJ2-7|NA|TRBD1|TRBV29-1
TGCAGCGTTGAGGGACAGAGCTCCTACGAGCAGTACTTC
CSVEGQSSYEQYF
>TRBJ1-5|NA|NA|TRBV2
TGTGCCAGCAGTGTTGGGGAAATCTCGGGTCAGCCCCAGCATTTT
CASSVGEISGQPQHF
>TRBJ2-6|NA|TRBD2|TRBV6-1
TGTGCCAGCAGCCCCGGGAGGAGGTCCTCTGGGGCCAACGTCCTGACTTTC
CASSPGRRSSGANVLTF
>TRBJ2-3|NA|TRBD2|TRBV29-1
TGCAGCGCGCCGGGGGGTAGCTCCGTCTCCACAGATACGCAGTATTTT
CSAPGGSSVSTDTQYF
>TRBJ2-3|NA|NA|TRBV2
TGTGCCAGCACCTGGGGGCAGAACACAGATACGCAGTATTTT
CASTWGQNTDTQYF
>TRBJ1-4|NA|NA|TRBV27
TGTGCCAGCAGTTTATTATTGGGAGATGAAAAACTGTTTTTT
CASSLLLGDEKLFF
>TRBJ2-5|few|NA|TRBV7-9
TGTGCCAGCAGCGCCACTAGAGGCCAAGAGACCCAGTACTTC
CASSATRGQETQYF
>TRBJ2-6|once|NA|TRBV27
TGTGCCAGCACAGGATCCACCCAACTCGTCCTGACTTTC
CASTGSTQLVLTF
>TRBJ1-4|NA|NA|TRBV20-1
TGCAGTGCTAGTCCTGCAACTAATGAAAAACTGTTTTTT
CSASPATNEKLFF
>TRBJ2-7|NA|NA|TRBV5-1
TGCGCCAGCAGCTCTTACACCGACGAGCAGTACTTC
CASSSYTDEQYF
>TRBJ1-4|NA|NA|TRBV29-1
TGCAGCGTTGCAGGGGCGAGTAATGAAAAACTGTTTTTT
CSVAGASNEKLFF
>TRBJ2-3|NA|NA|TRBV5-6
TGTGCCAGCAGCTCCTGGACTGTCACAGATACGCAGTATTTT
CASSSWTVTDTQYF
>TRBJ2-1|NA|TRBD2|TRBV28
TGTGCCAGCAGTTTATGGGGCCGGACGGGAGGCAGTGAGCAGTTCTTC
CASSLWGRTGGSEQFF
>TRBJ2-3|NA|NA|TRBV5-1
TGCGCCAGCAGCTTGGAGGGGCGTAGCGGAGATACGCAGTATTTT
CASSLEGRSGDTQYF